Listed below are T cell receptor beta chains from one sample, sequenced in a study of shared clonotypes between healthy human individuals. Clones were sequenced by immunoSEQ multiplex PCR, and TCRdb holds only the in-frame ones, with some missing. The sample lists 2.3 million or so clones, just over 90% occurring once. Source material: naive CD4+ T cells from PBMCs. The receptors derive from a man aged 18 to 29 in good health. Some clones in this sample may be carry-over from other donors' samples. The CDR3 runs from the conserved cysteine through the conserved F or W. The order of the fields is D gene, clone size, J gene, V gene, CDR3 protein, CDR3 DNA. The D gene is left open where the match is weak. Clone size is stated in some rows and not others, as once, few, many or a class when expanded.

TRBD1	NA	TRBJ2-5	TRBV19	CASSQQGVGQETQYF	TGTGCCAGTAGTCAACAGGGGGTCGGTCAAGAGACCCAGTACTTC
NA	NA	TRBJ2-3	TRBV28	CASSPRGEKTDTQYF	TGTGCCAGCAGTCCCAGAGGGGAGAAAACAGATACGCAGTATTTT
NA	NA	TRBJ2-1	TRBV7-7	CASSPDPTYNEQFF	TGTGCCAGCAGCCCGGACCCCACCTACAATGAGCAGTTCTTC
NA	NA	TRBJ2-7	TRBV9	CASSASGFPYEQYF	TGTGCCAGCAGCGCTTCAGGGTTTCCCTACGAGCAGTACTTC
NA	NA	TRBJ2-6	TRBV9	CASSVGFGAGANVLTF	TGTGCCAGCAGCGTCGGTTTTGGGGCTGGGGCCAACGTCCTGACTTTC
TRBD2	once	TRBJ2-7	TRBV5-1	CASSRSGGDYEQYF	TGCGCCAGCAGCAGAAGCGGGGGGGACTACGAGCAGTACTTC
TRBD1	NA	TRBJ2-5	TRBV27	CASSQRQGSQTQYF	TGTGCCAGCAGTCAAAGACAGGGTTCGCAGACCCAGTACTTC
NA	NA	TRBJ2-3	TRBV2	CASSVASAGDTQYF	TGTGCCAGCAGTGTTGCTAGCGCCGGAGATACGCAGTATTTT
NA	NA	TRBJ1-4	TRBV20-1	CSANDREKLFF	TGCAGTGCAAACGACAGGGAAAAACTGTTTTTT
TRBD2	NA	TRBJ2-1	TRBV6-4	CASRWTSGSSYNEQFF	TGTGCCAGCAGATGGACTAGCGGGAGCTCCTACAATGAGCAGTTCTTC
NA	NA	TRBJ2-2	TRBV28	CATVGQGATGELFF	TGTGCCACTGTTGGACAAGGGGCAACCGGGGAGCTGTTTTTT
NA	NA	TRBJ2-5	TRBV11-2	CASSLDFRAQETQYF	TGTGCCAGCAGCTTAGATTTCAGGGCTCAAGAGACCCAGTACTTC
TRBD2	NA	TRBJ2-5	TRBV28	CASDPRGGAQETQYF	TGTGCCAGCGACCCCCGGGGAGGGGCCCAGGAGACCCAGTACTTC
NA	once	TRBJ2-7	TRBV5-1	CASSQGWDGTGSEQYF	TGCGCCAGCAGCCAGGGCTGGGATGGAACAGGTTCCGAGCAGTACTTC
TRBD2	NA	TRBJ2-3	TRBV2	CASSGLALDTQYF	TGTGCCAGCAGTGGACTAGCGTTAGATACGCAGTATTTT
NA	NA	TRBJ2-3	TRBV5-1	CASSPPDSSTDTQYF	TGCGCCAGCAGCCCCCCGGACAGCTCCACAGATACGCAGTATTTT
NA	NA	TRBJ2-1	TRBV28	CATRKNEQFF	TGTGCCACCCGTAAAAATGAGCAGTTCTTC
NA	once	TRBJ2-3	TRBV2	CASSDPDTQYF	TGTGCCAGCAGTGACCCAGATACGCAGTATTTT
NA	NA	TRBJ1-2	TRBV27	CASAPPGQYGYTF	TGTGCCAGCGCCCCTCCAGGACAGTATGGCTACACCTTC
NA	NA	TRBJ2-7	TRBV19	CASSARDGPLEQYF	TGTGCCAGTAGTGCCCGGGACGGTCCCCTCGAGCAGTACTTC
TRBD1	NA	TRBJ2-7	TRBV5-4	CASSRMGQGLRDEQYF	TGTGCCAGCAGCCGGATGGGACAGGGGTTGAGAGACGAGCAGTACTTC
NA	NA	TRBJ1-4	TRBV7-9	CASSANPGHPNEKLFF	TGTGCCAGCAGCGCGAACCCGGGACACCCTAATGAAAAACTGTTTTTT
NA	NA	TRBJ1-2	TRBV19	CASRTTEANYGYTF	TGTGCCAGTAGAACGACGGAAGCTAACTATGGCTACACCTTC
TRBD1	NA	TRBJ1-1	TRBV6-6	CASSQHRGLNTEAFF	TGTGCCAGCAGCCAACACAGGGGATTGAACACTGAAGCTTTCTTT
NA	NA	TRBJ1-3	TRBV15	CATSRKKSSGNTIYF	TGTGCCACCAGCAGGAAGAAGAGCTCTGGAAACACCATATATTTT
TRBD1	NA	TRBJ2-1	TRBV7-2	CASSLVGDRGRYNEQFF	TGTGCCAGCAGCTTAGTTGGGGACAGGGGGCGATACAATGAGCAGTTCTTC
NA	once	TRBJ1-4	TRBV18	CASSLGGSRNEKLFF	TGTGCCAGCTCACTAGGGGGTTCTCGAAATGAAAAACTGTTTTTT
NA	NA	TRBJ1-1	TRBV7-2	CASSFFRESTEAFF	TGTGCCAGCAGCTTCTTCAGGGAGAGCACTGAAGCTTTCTTT
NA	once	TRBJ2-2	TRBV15	CATSRGQINTGELFF	TGTGCCACCAGCAGAGGTCAGATCAACACCGGGGAGCTGTTTTTT
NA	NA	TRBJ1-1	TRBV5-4	CASSLTGTGGDAFF	TGTGCCAGCAGCTTGACCGGGACCGGGGGCGACGCTTTCTTT
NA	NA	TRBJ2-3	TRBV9	CASSVLGGVTDTQYF	TGTGCCAGCAGCGTATTAGGAGGGGTAACAGATACGCAGTATTTT
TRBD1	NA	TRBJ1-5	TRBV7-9	CASSGQGDQPQHF	TGTGCCAGCAGCGGACAGGGTGATCAGCCCCAGCATTTT
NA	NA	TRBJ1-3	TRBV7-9	CASSLRGPPTGNTIYF	TGTGCCAGCAGCTTAAGGGGTCCGCCAACGGGAAACACCATATATTTT
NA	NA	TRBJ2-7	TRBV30	CAWSVAEQYF	TGTGCCTGGAGTGTGGCCGAGCAGTACTTC
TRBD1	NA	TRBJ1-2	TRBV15	CATSSRTGVYGYTF	TGTGCCACCAGCAGTCGAACAGGGGTCTATGGCTACACCTTC
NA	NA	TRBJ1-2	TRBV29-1	CSVDEGRGYGYTF	TGCAGCGTTGATGAGGGACGCGGCTATGGCTACACCTTC
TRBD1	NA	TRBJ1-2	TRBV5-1	CASSPGQGLSYGYTF	TGCGCCAGCAGCCCAGGACAGGGGCTCAGCTATGGCTACACCTTC
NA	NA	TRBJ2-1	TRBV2	CASKGEGGNEQFF	TGTGCCTCAAAGGGAGAGGGGGGGAATGAGCAGTTCTTC
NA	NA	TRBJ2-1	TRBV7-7	CASSSDFKNEQFF	TGTGCCAGCAGCTCTGACTTCAAAAATGAGCAGTTCTTC
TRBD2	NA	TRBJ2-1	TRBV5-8	CASSGLAGTSYNEQFF	TGTGCCAGCAGCGGACTAGCGGGGACCTCCTACAATGAGCAGTTCTTC
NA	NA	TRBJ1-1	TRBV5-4	CASSPWTAKLMNTEAFF	TGTGCCAGCAGCCCCTGGACGGCGAAACTCATGAACACTGAAGCTTTCTTT
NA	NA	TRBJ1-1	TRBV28	CASSTSGWSTEAFF	TGTGCCAGCAGCACTTCGGGGTGGAGCACTGAAGCTTTCTTT
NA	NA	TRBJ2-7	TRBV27	CASSSRGHSYEQYF	TGTGCCAGCAGTTCCCGGGGGCACTCCTACGAGCAGTACTTC
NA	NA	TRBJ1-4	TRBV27	CASRGRGVPTNEKLFF	TGTGCCAGCAGGGGGCGGGGGGTCCCAACTAATGAAAAACTGTTTTTT
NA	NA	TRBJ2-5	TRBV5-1	CASSNHPGPAEETQYF	TGCGCCAGCAGCAATCATCCGGGCCCCGCGGAAGAGACCCAGTACTTC
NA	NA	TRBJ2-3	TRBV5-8	CASSLTGGGTDTQYF	TGTGCCAGCAGCTTGACAGGGGGGGGTACAGATACGCAGTATTTT
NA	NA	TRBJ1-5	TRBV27	CASSARGLNQPQHF	TGTGCCAGCAGTGCGCGGGGGCTCAATCAGCCCCAGCATTTT
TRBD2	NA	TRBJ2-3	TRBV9	CASSVFGGITDTQYF	TGTGCCAGCAGCGTATTCGGGGGGATCACAGATACGCAGTATTTT
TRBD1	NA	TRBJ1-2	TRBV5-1	CASSLPIGTGVVEDYGYTF	TGCGCCAGCAGCCTACCGATTGGGACAGGGGTAGTAGAGGACTATGGCTACACCTTC
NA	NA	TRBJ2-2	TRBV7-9	CASSSTGPNTGELFF	TGTGCCAGCAGCTCGACGGGCCCGAACACCGGGGAGCTGTTTTTT
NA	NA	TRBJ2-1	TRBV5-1	CASSLGTVYNEQFF	TGCGCCAGCAGCTTGGGGACGGTGTACAATGAGCAGTTCTTC
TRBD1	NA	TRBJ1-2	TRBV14	CASSQAGTGHYYGYTF	TGTGCCAGCAGCCAAGCCGGGACAGGCCACTACTATGGCTACACCTTC
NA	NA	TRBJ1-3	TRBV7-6	CASSLGQPRFGNTIYF	TGTGCCAGCAGCTTGGGCCAGCCGCGATTTGGAAACACCATATATTTT
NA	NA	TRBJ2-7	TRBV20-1	CSARHPEQYF	TGCAGTGCCAGGCACCCGGAGCAGTACTTC
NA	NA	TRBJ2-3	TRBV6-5	CASRNPRADTQYF	TGTGCCAGCAGGAACCCTCGGGCAGATACGCAGTATTTT
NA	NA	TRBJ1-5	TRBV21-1	CASSKAAGEDQPQHF	TGTGCCAGCAGCAAAGCGGCAGGGGAGGATCAGCCCCAGCATTTT
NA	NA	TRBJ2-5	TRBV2	CASRTGSPETQYF	TGTGCCAGCAGGACAGGAAGTCCAGAGACCCAGTACTTC
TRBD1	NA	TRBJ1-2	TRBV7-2	CASTPRQGVGLRGYTF	TGTGCCAGCACCCCGAGACAGGGAGTAGGATTGAGAGGCTACACCTTC
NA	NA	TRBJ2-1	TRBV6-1	CASSEVQGLGISGKYNEQFF	TGTGCCAGCAGTGAAGTGCAGGGTCTGGGAATATCGGGGAAATACAATGAGCAGTTCTTC
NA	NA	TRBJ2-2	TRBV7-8	CASSLGSFANTGELFF	TGTGCCAGCAGCTTAGGGTCTTTCGCGAACACCGGGGAGCTGTTTTTT